The 16 T cell receptor beta chains presented below share a single source sample, sequenced in a study of cytomegalovirus exposure and HLA in healthy donors. The PCR used 60 Vbeta and 13 Jbeta primers. Method: immunoSEQ multiplex PCR; TCRdb's copy keeps in-frame clones and lacks some. Here the sample spans some 180,000 clones, around 76% being singletons. Sequenced: PBMCs. The receptors were gathered from a young woman in good health and CMV-seropositive.

This sequence joins TRBV19 and TRBJ1-1; TRBD1 agrees at 9 bases. With V trimmed by 10 bases and J by 2 bases, 5 bases remained unmatched. This CDR3 has 13 residues. Germline V gives CDR1 LNHDA, CDR2 SQIVND (reference sequence). The CDR3 bases are TGTGCCATCAAGGACAGGGGTAACACTGAAGCTTTCTTT. The encoded protein is CAIKDRGNTEAFF.

V gene TRBV12-5 combines with J gene TRBJ2-5, with 8 bases fitting TRBD1. Unmatched junction bases numbered 15, after V lost 5 bases and J lost 7 bases. CDR1 is LGHNT and CDR2 is FRNRAP in the germline V gene. The CDR3 runs 16 residues. CDR3 amino acids: CASGPQGQANMGTQYF. As DNA, the CDR3 is TGTGCTAGTGGTCCGCAGGGACAGGCAAATATGGGGACCCAGTACTTC.

V is TRBV6-6 and J is TRBJ1-1; D is uncertain. The CDR3 spans 14 residues. Germline assignment: CDR1 MNHNY and CDR2 SVGAGI (reference sequence). V was shortened by 2 bases and J by 1 base, with 8 bases between the two germline ends. Here the CDR3 DNA reads TGTGCCAGCAGTTACCCCCCGGGGAACACTGAAGCTTTCTTT. This translates into CASSYPPGNTEAFF.

The chain links TRBV11-2 to TRBJ2-1, with 7 bases that match TRBD1. V trimming: 4 bases; J trimming: 4 bases; junction bases outside the gene matches: 10. The CDR3 runs to 16 residues. Germline assignment: CDR1 SGHAT and CDR2 FQNNGV. CDR3 protein: CASSSLRRQGYNEQFF. CDR3 nucleotide sequence: TGTGCCAGCAGCTCTCTACGCCGACAGGGATACAATGAGCAGTTCTTC.

The J gene is TRBJ1-5, the V gene TRBV9; D remains unclear. Trimming stripped 3 bases from V and 3 bases from J, with 7 bases between. The germline CDR1 and CDR2 sequences are SGDLS and YYNGEE. The CDR3 runs to 13 residues. CDR3 region: CASSEHYNQPQHF. The CDR3 DNA reads TGTGCCAGCAGCGAGCATTACAATCAGCCCCAGCATTTT.

The rearrangement uses TRBV11-2 and TRBJ2-1, with 8 bases that match TRBD1. CDR1 SGHAT and CDR2 FQNNGV come from the germline V gene. V shed 0 bases and J 2 bases; nucleotides not matched to a gene: 9. CDR3 length equals 18 residues. CDR3 nucleotides: TGTGCCAGCAGCTTAGATAATGTTCGACAGGGGCCCTACAATGAGCAGTTCTTC. It is translated as CASSLDNVRQGPYNEQFF.

The V gene is TRBV5-4, the J gene TRBJ1-4; D unresolved. The CDR3 is 14 residues long. Looked up from germline, CDR1 is SGHNT and CDR2 is YYREEE (reference sequence). Trimming cost V 1 base and J 4 bases, with 8 bases left between them. The CDR3 is CASSLPGFNEKLFF. The CDR3 DNA is TGTGCCAGCAGCTTGCCAGGCTTTAATGAAAAACTGTTTTTT.

The V call is TRBV4-1, the J call TRBJ1-5; 8 bases match TRBD1. This CDR3 is 17 amino acids long. Germline V CDR1 and CDR2: MGHRA, YSYEKL. Trimming at V came to 1 base and at J to 0 bases, leaving 5 bases not matched to a gene. CDR3 in amino acids: CASSQGTGTYSNQPQHF. In DNA, the CDR3 is TGCGCCAGCAGCCAAGGGACAGGGACCTATAGCAATCAGCCCCAGCATTTT.

This clone appeared once. V is TRBV29-1 and J is TRBJ2-6, with 10 bases identical to TRBD1. The length of the CDR3 is 15 residues. CDR1 is SQVTM, CDR2 ANQGSEA, per germline. J was trimmed by 3 bases and V by 7 bases; bases with no gene match: 6. In DNA form, the CDR3 reads TGCAGCGCTACCGGGACAGGGGATGGGGCCAACGTCCTGACTTTC. It is translated as CSATGTGDGANVLTF.

V is TRBV7-9 and J is TRBJ2-1; D perhaps matches TRBD2 (6 bases). The CDR3 length is 15 residues. The V gene's germline CDR1 is SEHNR and CDR2 FQNEAQ (reference sequence). V was pared by 5 bases and J by 0 bases, with 11 bases between. The CDR3 DNA follows: TGTGCCAGCAGCCCGACTAGAAGCTCCTACAATGAGCAGTTCTTC. It yields the protein CASSPTRSSYNEQFF.

This rearrangement joins TRBV4-1 to TRBJ1-2; D remains unclear. The V and J ends lost 1 base and 1 base respectively, with 7 bases between them. The CDR3 spans 14 residues. Germline V gene sequence: CDR1 MGHRA, CDR2 YSYEKL. CDR3: CASSQVHINYGYTF. DNA for the CDR3: TGCGCCAGCAGCCAAGTCCACATTAACTATGGCTACACCTTC.

The chain's CDR3 is CATSRDEARFYEQYF. In DNA form, the CDR3 reads TGTGCCACCAGCAGAGATGAGGCCAGATTTTACGAGCAGTACTTC. The chain joins TRBV15 to TRBJ2-7; D is ambiguous. The CDR3 spans 15 residues. The germline V and J ends were trimmed by 0 bases and 4 bases, with 13 bases remaining between them. Germline loops: CDR1 LNHNV, CDR2 YYDKDF (reference sequence).

V and J are TRBV28 and TRBJ2-5; D perhaps matches TRBD2 (5 bases). The closer fit of TRBJ2-7 to the DNA end suggests the J call may be wrong. The CDR3 spans 14 residues. Germline CDR1 and CDR2: MDHEN and SYDVKM. CDR3 loop: CASSPSAGSYEQYF. The CDR3 DNA reads TGTGCCAGCAGTCCGTCCGCGGGCTCCTACGAGCAGTACTTC.

The rearrangement links TRBV9 to TRBJ2-5; D may be TRBD1 (5 bases). This CDR3 has 14 amino acids. V gave up 4 bases and J gave up 1 base, with 11 bases separating them. Per germline, CDR1 SGDLS and CDR2 YYNGEE. The CDR3 DNA reads TGTGCCAGCAGCACAGGTGGGGCCCAAGAGACCCAGTACTTC. Translation: CASSTGGAQETQYF.

The rearrangement uses TRBV6-1 and TRBJ1-1; 8 bases match TRBD1. Germline assignment: CDR1 MNHNS and CDR2 SASEGT. J lost 7 bases, V lost 8 bases, and 9 bases had no gene match. The CDR3 runs 13 residues. Here the CDR3 DNA reads TGTGCCAGCGGCCACAGGGGGGGAGGTGAAGCTTTCTTT. This gives the protein CASGHRGGGEAFF.

The rearrangement links TRBV27 to TRBJ2-1; 10 nucleotides agree with TRBD2. The CDR3 extends over 15 amino acids. The germline V gene encodes CDR1 MNHEY and CDR2 SMNVEV (reference sequence). Losses at the gene ends were 5 bases for V and 4 bases for J; bases not matched to a gene: 5. As DNA, the CDR3 is TGTGCCAGCAGTCTCCAGCGGGGGGGTTACAATGAGCAGTTCTTC. It translates to CASSLQRGGYNEQFF.